A selection of T cell receptor beta chains follows, all from one sample in a study of T cell repertoires in cytomegalovirus infection. No antigen has been identified for these receptors. MiXCR, run by TCRdb on the reads, gives a single entry per CDR3 protein. This sample has roughly 920,000 distinct CDR3 sequences, with 30% to 40% found just once. The input for sequencing was cultured CD8+ T cells from PBMCs, taken from culture after CMV antigen stimulation. The receptors originated from a human donor in good health (CMV status not recorded). Some clones in this sample may be carry-over from other donors' samples. Both conserved end residues are trimmed from each CDR3. D genes are given only for firm matches.

J: TRBJ2-1; D: .; V: TRBV7-9; CDR3: ASSFRPGFPNEQF
J: TRBJ2-2; D: .; V: TRBV4-1; CDR3: ASRGGLAGELF
J: TRBJ1-2; D: .; V: TRBV11-2; CDR3: ASSFGQSYT
J: TRBJ2-3; D: TRBD2; V: TRBV4-3; CDR3: ASSQDRRGGVDTQY
J: TRBJ2-5; D: .; V: TRBV6-6; CDR3: ASSYSLRETQY
J: TRBJ2-3; D: TRBD1; V: TRBV7-6; CDR3: ASMGQRFTDTQY
J: TRBJ2-2; D: TRBD2; V: TRBV7-2; CDR3: ASSLKRGGAGELF
J: TRBJ2-1; D: .; V: TRBV7-9; CDR3: ASSPLREDYNEQF
J: TRBJ1-2; D: TRBD1; V: TRBV19; CDR3: ASSMGPQGIYGYT
J: TRBJ2-4; D: TRBD1; V: TRBV12-3/TRBV12-4; CDR3: ASTPDRTQGIQY
J: TRBJ2-2; D: TRBD2; V: TRBV2; CDR3: ATRGLVGELF
J: TRBJ1-1; D: .; V: TRBV15; CDR3: ATIWAGATEAF
J: TRBJ1-2; D: .; V: TRBV27; CDR3: ASSPMGVYGYT
J: TRBJ2-7; D: .; V: TRBV20-1; CDR3: SATLFYEQY
J: TRBJ2-3; D: .; V: TRBV5-5; CDR3: ASSLRSLSDRPPSTDTQY
J: TRBJ2-3; D: .; V: TRBV27; CDR3: ASGYRTDTQY
J: TRBJ2-7; D: TRBD2; V: TRBV7-9; CDR3: ASSTTSGALYEQY
J: TRBJ1-5; D: .; V: TRBV12-3/TRBV12-4; CDR3: ASSPPQDGFTQPQH
J: TRBJ2-1; D: .; V: TRBV11-3; CDR3: ASSSRDKGIGHEQF
J: TRBJ2-2; D: .; V: TRBV20-1; CDR3: SARQGTGELF
J: TRBJ1-3; D: .; V: TRBV5-6; CDR3: ASSFSSRNTIY
J: TRBJ2-6; D: .; V: TRBV19; CDR3: ASLKQGLRLSGANVLT
J: TRBJ1-2; D: TRBD1; V: TRBV7-9; CDR3: ASSFRTGPHNYGYT
J: TRBJ1-1; D: .; V: TRBV20-1; CDR3: SARWEGLAEAF
J: TRBJ2-3; D: .; V: TRBV12-3/TRBV12-4; CDR3: ASTRYSTDTQY
J: TRBJ2-3; D: .; V: TRBV7-3; CDR3: ASSPIVASTDTQY
J: TRBJ2-1; D: TRBD2; V: TRBV7-6; CDR3: ASSSPPLAGGYNEQF
J: TRBJ2-2; D: .; V: TRBV12-3/TRBV12-4; CDR3: ASSTTGWGGELF
J: TRBJ2-1; D: .; V: TRBV6-5; CDR3: ASSWDAGSNEQF
J: TRBJ1-6; D: .; V: TRBV7-2; CDR3: ASSLQSSYNSPLH
J: TRBJ1-1; D: .; V: TRBV27; CDR3: ASSFTGLTEAF
J: TRBJ2-7; D: .; V: TRBV27; CDR3: ASSRPLGEQY
J: TRBJ2-3; D: .; V: TRBV6-2/TRBV6-3; CDR3: ASSRLRGVDTQY